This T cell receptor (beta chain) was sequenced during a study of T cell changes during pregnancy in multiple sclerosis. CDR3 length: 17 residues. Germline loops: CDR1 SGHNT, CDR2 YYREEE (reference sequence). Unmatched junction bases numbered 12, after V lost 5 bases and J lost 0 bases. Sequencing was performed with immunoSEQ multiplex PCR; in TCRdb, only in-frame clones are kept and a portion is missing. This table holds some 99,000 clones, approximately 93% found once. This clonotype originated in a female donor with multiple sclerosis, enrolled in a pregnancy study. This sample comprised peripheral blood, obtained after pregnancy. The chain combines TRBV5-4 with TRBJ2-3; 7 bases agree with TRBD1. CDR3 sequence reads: CASRGLTGSISTDTQYF. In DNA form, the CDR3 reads TGTGCCAGCAGGGGGTTGACAGGGTCGATAAGCACAGATACGCAGTATTTT.